Presented here are 9 T cell receptor beta chains from one specimen sequenced in a study of shared clonotypes between healthy human individuals (TCRdb year 2020). Library prep was done by the immunoSEQ multiplex PCR assay. TCRdb stores this immuneACCESS table with in-frame sequences only. Part of the clones is absent; in the studies checked, under half of the shortfall reflects unresolved V genes, and no reason is known for the rest. Within this sample are over a million clones, with approximately 98% of them counted one time only. Jointly, the top ten make up 0.45% of the sample. Sequenced: naive CD4+ T cells sorted from blood. This specimen's cell subset or site label, per the study, means: CD45RA+ positively selected. These receptors all come from a man aged 30 to 45 in good health.

The V gene is TRBV28, the J gene TRBJ2-7, with D perhaps being TRBD1 or TRBD2 (6 bases each). This CDR3 has 13 amino acids. V was trimmed by 8 bases and J by 2 bases, leaving 13 bases between them. CDR1 and CDR2 from the germline V gene are MDHEN and SYDVKM. CDR3 bases: TGTGCCAGCGAGGGGGGAAATACCTACGAGCAGTACTTC. Translation gives CASEGGNTYEQYF.

The gene calls are TRBV7-8 and TRBJ1-2; the D gene is possibly TRBD1 (6 bases). Between the trimmed V and J ends, which lost 2 bases and 4 bases, there was a span of 17 bases. This CDR3 region has 16 residues. Germline V gene sequence: CDR1 SGHVS, CDR2 FQNEAQ. CDR3: CASSLRGGRGGYGYTF. CDR3 bases: TGTGCCAGCAGCTTACGGGGCGGCAGGGGTGGCTATGGCTACACCTTC.

The chain employs TRBV6-1 and TRBJ2-7, with D hard to call. Trimming stripped 4 bases from V and 0 bases from J, with 10 bases between. The CDR3 sequence is 14 residues long. CDR1 is MNHNS and CDR2 is SASEGT in the germline V gene. The CDR3 DNA follows: TGTGCCAGCAGTGCCGGGCTCAGCTCCTACGAGCAGTACTTC. It translates to CASSAGLSSYEQYF.

The chain couples TRBV4-1 to TRBJ2-3; 10 bases match TRBD2. Germline values: CDR1 MGHRA, CDR2 YSYEKL. There are 15 residues in the CDR3. The V segment lost 5 bases and the J segment 5 bases; nucleotides outside the gene matches: 7. Written as DNA, the CDR3 is TGCGCCAGCAGCGGACTAGCGGTCGCCGGAGATACGCAGTATTTT. Amino acid sequence: CASSGLAVAGDTQYF.

J is TRBJ1-4 and V is TRBV30; D uncertain. CDR3 length: 14 residues. The germline gives CDR1 GTSNPN, CDR2 SVGIG (reference sequence). Deletions cut 2 bases from V and 2 bases from J, with 9 bases between. The CDR3 loop reads CAWSLGSTNEKLFF. The CDR3 DNA is TGTGCCTGGAGTCTAGGTTCCACTAATGAAAAACTGTTTTTT. Variable domain in full (rest from reference TRBV30 and TRBJ1-4): SQTIHQWPATLVQPVGSPLSLECTVEGTSNPNLYWYRQAAGRGLQLLFYSVGIGQISSEVPQNLSASRPQDRQFILSSKKLLLSDSGFYLCAWSLGSTNEKLFFGSGTQLSVL.

The CDR3 sequence: CASSADSYGYTF. DNA for the CDR3: TGTGCCAGCAGTGCGGACAGTTATGGCTACACCTTC. The chain joins TRBV2 to TRBJ1-2; D perhaps matches TRBD1 (6 bases). CDR1 and CDR2 from the germline V gene are SNHLY and FYNNEI. The ends were cut back, 4 bases at V and 5 bases at J, with 8 bases in the middle. This CDR3 has 12 amino acids.

The gene calls are TRBV7-2 and TRBJ2-2, with TRBD2 as a possible D gene (5 bases). Germline loops: CDR1 SGHTA, CDR2 FQGNSA. The germline V and J ends were trimmed by 6 bases and 7 bases, with 18 bases remaining between them. The CDR3 has 15 amino acids. CDR3: CASRDANRGYGELFF. The CDR3 nucleotides are TGTGCCAGCAGGGACGCCAACCGGGGTTACGGGGAGCTGTTTTTT.

The V and J genes are TRBV15 and TRBJ2-7; the D call may be TRBD1 or TRBD2 (5 bases each). Trimming removed 9 bases at V and 4 bases at J, with 13 bases between. CDR3 length equals 12 residues. Germline loops: CDR1 LNHNV, CDR2 YYDKDF (reference sequence). The CDR3 region is CATKEWGYEQYF. The CDR3, as DNA: TGTGCCACTAAAGAGTGGGGGTACGAGCAGTACTTC.

V usage is TRBV5-6 and J usage is TRBJ2-6; no firm D call. This CDR3 region has 14 residues. From germline, CDR1 is SGHDT and CDR2 YYEEEE. Trimming shortened V by 0 bases and J by 2 bases, and 3 bases separated the two germline ends. CDR3 nucleotides: TGTGCCAGCAGCTTGGGTACTGGGGCCAACGTCCTGACTTTC. It encodes CASSLGTGANVLTF. The entire variable domain, with the rest obtained from reference TRBV5-6 and TRBJ2-6, is as follows: DAGVTQSPTHLIKTRGQQVTLRCSPKSGHDTVSWYQQALGQGPQFIFQYYEEEERQRGNFPDRFSGHQFPNYSSELNVNALLLGDSALYLCASSLGTGANVLTFGAGSRLTVL.